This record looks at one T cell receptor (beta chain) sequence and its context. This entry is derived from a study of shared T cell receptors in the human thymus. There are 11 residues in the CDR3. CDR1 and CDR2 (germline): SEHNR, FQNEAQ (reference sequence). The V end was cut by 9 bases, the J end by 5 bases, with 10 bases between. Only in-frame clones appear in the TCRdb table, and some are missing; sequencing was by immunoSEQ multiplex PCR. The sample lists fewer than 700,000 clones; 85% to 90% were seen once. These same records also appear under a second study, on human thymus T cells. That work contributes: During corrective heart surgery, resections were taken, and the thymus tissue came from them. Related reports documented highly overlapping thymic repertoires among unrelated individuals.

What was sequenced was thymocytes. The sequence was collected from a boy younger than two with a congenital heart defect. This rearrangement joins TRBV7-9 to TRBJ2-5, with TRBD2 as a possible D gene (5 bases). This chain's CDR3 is CARDEGETQYF. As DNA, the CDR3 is TGTGCCAGGGACGAGGGCGAGACCCAGTACTTC.